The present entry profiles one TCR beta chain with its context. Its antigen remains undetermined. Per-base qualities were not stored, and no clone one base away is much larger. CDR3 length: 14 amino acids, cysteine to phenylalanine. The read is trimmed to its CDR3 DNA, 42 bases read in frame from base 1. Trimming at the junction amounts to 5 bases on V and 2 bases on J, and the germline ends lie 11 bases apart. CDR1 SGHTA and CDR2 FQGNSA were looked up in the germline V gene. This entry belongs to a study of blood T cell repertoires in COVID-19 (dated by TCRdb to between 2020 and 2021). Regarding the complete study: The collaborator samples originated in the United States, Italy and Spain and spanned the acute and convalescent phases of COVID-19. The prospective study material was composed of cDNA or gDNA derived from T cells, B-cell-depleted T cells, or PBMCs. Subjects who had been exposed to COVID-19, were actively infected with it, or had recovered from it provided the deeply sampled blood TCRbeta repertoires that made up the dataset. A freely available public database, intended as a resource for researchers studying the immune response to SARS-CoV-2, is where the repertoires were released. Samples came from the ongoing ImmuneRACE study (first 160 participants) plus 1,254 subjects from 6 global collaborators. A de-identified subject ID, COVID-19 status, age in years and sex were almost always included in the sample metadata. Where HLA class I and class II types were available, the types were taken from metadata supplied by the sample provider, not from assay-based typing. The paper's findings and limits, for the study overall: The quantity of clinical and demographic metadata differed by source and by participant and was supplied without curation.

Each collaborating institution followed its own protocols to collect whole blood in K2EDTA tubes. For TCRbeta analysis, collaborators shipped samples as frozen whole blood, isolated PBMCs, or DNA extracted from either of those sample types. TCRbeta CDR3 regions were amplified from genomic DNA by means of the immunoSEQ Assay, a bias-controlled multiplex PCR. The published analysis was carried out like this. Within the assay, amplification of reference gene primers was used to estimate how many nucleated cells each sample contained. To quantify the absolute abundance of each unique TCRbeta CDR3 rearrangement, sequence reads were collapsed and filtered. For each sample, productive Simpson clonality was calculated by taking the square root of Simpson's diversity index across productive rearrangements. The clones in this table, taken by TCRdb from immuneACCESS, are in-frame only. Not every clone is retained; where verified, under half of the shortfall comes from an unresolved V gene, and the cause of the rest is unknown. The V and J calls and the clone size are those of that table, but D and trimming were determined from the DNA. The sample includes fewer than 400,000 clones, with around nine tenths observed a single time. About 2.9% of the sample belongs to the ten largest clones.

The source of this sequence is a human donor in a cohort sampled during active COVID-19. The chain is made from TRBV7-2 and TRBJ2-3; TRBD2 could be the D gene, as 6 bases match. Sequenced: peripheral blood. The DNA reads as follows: TGTGCCAGCAGCCTCCAGCGGGTCACAGATACGCAGTATTTT. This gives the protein CASSLQRVTDTQYF.